This T cell receptor beta chain was identified in a study of Graves' ophthalmopathy and Graves' hyperthyroidism. On the study more broadly: Peripheral blood sampling preceded any treatment and occurred at initial diagnosis.

Other autoimmune diseases, uncontrolled infections, pregnancy or lactation ruled patients out of participation. PBMCs were obtained from roughly 9.4 ml of fresh peripheral blood. Transcripts of RNA were the source for amplifying TCR beta CDR3 regions. HTBI primers were used in a first-round RT-PCR, which preceded a second-round multiplex PCR. MiXCR, applied by TCRdb to the multiplex PCR reads, yields one record per CDR3 protein. The table includes some 160,000 distinct CDR3 sequences, 35% to 45% detected once. The CDR3 has 12 amino acids. Per germline, CDR1 MDHEN and CDR2 SYDVKM. The V gene lost 6 bases and the J gene lost 0 bases, with 6 bases spanning the gap. This clonotype was counted many times.

Material for sequencing was peripheral blood. This receptor was identified in a man younger than 40 with Graves' ophthalmopathy. The chain links TRBV28 to TRBJ2-7; D gene ambiguous. CDR3 coding DNA: TGTGCCAGCAGGGAGAGCTCCTACGAGCAGTACTTC. Amino acids: CASRESSYEQYF.